The 10 T cell receptor beta chains given below trace back to one sample, sequenced in a study of tumor-infiltrating lymphocytes in primary liver carcinoma (dated by TCRdb to 2017 to 2019). Sequenced using an Illumina HiSeq 2500. TCRbeta-specific cDNA was reverse-transcribed from about 500 ng total RNA using a constant-region primer and ProtoScript II reverse transcriptase. Three nested multiplex PCR rounds, following a slightly modified ARM-PCR procedure, were used to build the TCRbeta libraries. Each of the first two PCR rounds ran for approximately 9 cycles using multiplex TRBV1-TRBV30 forward primers together with a Cbeta reverse primer. TCRdb redid the processing of the public reads, applying fastp at Q25 and MiXCR, and retained in-frame beta chains. CDR3 protein sequences are deduplicated, and each keeps its most common genes and DNA. The sample yields about 50,000 distinct CDR3 sequences; around 82% were counted once. Together, the top ten hold 24% of the sample.

Without any cell sorting, total RNA and DNA were extracted together from around 20-30 mg of bulk tissue using the AllPrep DNA/RNA mini kit. The sequencing input was liver tumor tissue from sampling region 5. The sample's cell subset or site label is to be understood as: tumor region T5, tumor centre. Receptors originate from a man in his forties with primary liver carcinoma and hepatitis B virus infection.

To note about this clonotype: Compared with germline, one end of the junction differs, possibly owing to a read error. This chain's CDR3 is CASSQDWYGELLF. CDR3 bases: TGCGCCAGCAGCCAAGATTGGTACGGGGAGCTGCTTTTT. The rearrangement uses TRBV4-3 and TRBJ2-2, with D possibly matching TRBD2 (5 bases). CDR3 length: 13 residues. Germline V gene sequence: CDR1 LGHNA, CDR2 YSLEER.

In its sample, this clonotype was seen many times. The chain couples TRBV2 to TRBJ1-6; 10 bases align to TRBD1. V gave up 4 bases and J gave up 11 bases; unmatched junction bases: 2. Germline assignment: CDR1 SNHLY and CDR2 FYNNEI. CDR3 length equals 13 residues. The CDR3 sequence is CASSGTGGTPLHF. CDR3 sequence (DNA): TGTGCCAGCAGTGGGACAGGGGGAACACCCCTCCACTTT.

A word on this clonotype: An end of the junction does not agree with germline; a read error may underlie this. The chain recombines TRBV29-1 with TRBJ2-5; D is unclear. The CDR3 is 12 residues long. Germline-derived CDR1 and CDR2 are SQVTM and ANQGSEA. CDR3 loop: CSGMDSGEIQYF. The CDR3 DNA is TGCAGTGGTATGGATAGTGGAGAGATCCAGTACTTC.

V and J are TRBV5-1 and TRBJ2-1; possibly TRBD1 for D (5 bases). Germline V gives CDR1 SGHRS, CDR2 YFSETQ. Trimming pared 10 bases from V and 10 bases from J, leaving 18 bases between. The CDR3 is 12 residues long. In DNA form, the CDR3 reads TGCGCCCGCATCTTGGTCAGGGCCGAGCAGTTCTTC. Translated, it gives CARILVRAEQFF.

Comment on this clonotype: Because it lacks the conserved phenylalanine or tryptophan at the end, this CDR3 is likely a read error. It is unclear where the CDR3 begins or ends on the DNA, so no DNA is shown, and the CDR3 is as TCRdb lists it. The chain links TRBV4-3 to TRBJ1-2; the table names TRBD1, a call not compared with the DNA. Germline V CDR1 and CDR2: LGHNA, YSLEER. The CDR3 is 14 amino acids in total, end residues counted. CDR3: CASSQPGTGNGYTL.

Of note for this clonotype: At one of its ends the junction is not consistent with the germline gene, which may arise from a read error. The rearrangement links TRBV7-9 to TRBJ1-1, with D unclear. Germline CDR1 SEHNR, CDR2 FQNEAQ (reference sequence). The CDR3 spans 14 residues. The CDR3 DNA follows: TGTACCAGCAGCCTCAATCAGGCGAGTATTAGAGCTTTCTTT. Amino acids: CTSSLNQASIRAFF.

As for this clonotype: Since a much larger clone is just one base distant, this may be a read error. The chain employs TRBV4-3 and TRBJ2-3; either TRBD1 or TRBD2 may supply D (6 bases each). CDR3 length: 13 amino acids. Per germline, CDR1 LGHNA and CDR2 YSLEER. This chain's CDR3 is CANSQEEGGTKYF. The DNA of the CDR3 is TGCGCCAACAGCCAAGAGGAGGGGGGTACGAAGTATTTT.

This chain uses TRBV28 with TRBJ1-6; 12 bases align to TRBD1. Per the germline V gene, CDR1 is MDHEN and CDR2 is SYDVKM. CDR3 length equals 18 residues. The CDR3 DNA is TGTGACACTCAACCCGGGACAGGGGGCAAGATGGAGAATTCACCCCTCCACTTT. It translates to CDTQPGTGGKMENSPLHF. The full variable domain, its missing parts supplied by reference TRBV28 and TRBJ1-6, is DVKVTQSSRYLVKRTGEKVFLECVQDMDHENMFWYRQDPGLGLRLIYFSYDVKMKEKGDIPEGYSVSREKKERFSLILESASTNQTSMYLCDTQPGTGGKMENSPLHFGNGTRLTVT.

Turning to this clonotype: Mismatch with germline at one junction end may stem from a read error. The V gene is TRBV7-9, the J gene TRBJ1-2; D might be TRBD1 (5 bases). Per the germline V gene, CDR1 is SEHNR and CDR2 is FQNEAQ (reference sequence). The CDR3 length is 16 residues. CDR3 sequence reads: CASSLATEETAYGYTF. CDR3 DNA: TGTGCCAGCAGCTTAGCGACTGAAGAGACAGCTTATGGTTACACCTTC.

With respect to this clonotype: One junction end disagrees with the germline gene, perhaps due to a read error. The V call is TRBV12-3 or TRBV12-4, the J call TRBJ2-5, with TRBD2 identical over 10 bases. This CDR3 is 15 amino acids long. CDR3 DNA: TGTGCCAGCATTGTCGGGCTAGCGGGAGTAGAGACCCTGTACTTC. It codes for CASIVGLAGVETLYF.